The TCR beta chain described here comes from a study of blood T cells in healthy people across ages. At least ten counts were recorded for this clonotype. This CDR3 contains 14 residues. Germline CDR1 reads DFQATT; CDR2 reads SNEGSKA (reference sequence). The J segment lost 9 bases and the V segment lost 8 bases, leaving 13 bases of the junction unmatched. Primed by a sample-barcoded 5' primer and a J-beta primer mix, a second PCR proceeded for 7 to 11 cycles. A template-switch adaptor with 12 random nucleotides tagged each cDNA molecule. From each sample, at least 3 million paired-end reads containing CDR3 were obtained. Each CDR3 protein is one row after TCRdb ran MiXCR on the 5' RACE reads. The sample records some 890,000 distinct CDR3 sequences, 25% to 30% being singletons. This sample also belongs to another study, concerning T cells of mothers and their children. That study adds: Donation involved three healthy Caucasian mothers and the six children that they had. With the M1S primer of the second PCR, sample barcodes and 2-4 random nucleotides were added.

Sequencing was carried out using blood. The V and J genes are TRBV20-1 and TRBJ1-6; 7 positions agree with TRBD1. The TCR originated in a woman aged 40 to 50 in good health. For the CDR3, the DNA is TGCAGTACAATTAGACAGGGTGACGGTTCACCCCTCCACTTT. Translated: CSTIRQGDGSPLHF.